This T cell receptor (beta chain) was observed in a study of chemoradiotherapy in HPV16-positive cancers. CDR1 is GTSNPN and CDR2 is SVGIG in the germline V gene (reference sequence). Losses at the gene ends were 1 base for V and 0 bases for J; bases not matched to a gene: 5. The CDR3 sequence is 15 residues long. Findings of the study overall: Candidate HPV-specific clones and E7-related TCR motifs grew in tumor during treatment. Functional assays defining HPV-specific T cells used only a couple of HPV16-positive patients.

The assay was immunoSEQ multiplex PCR, and TCRdb's table has in-frame clones only and misses some. The table lists around 23,000 clones, 70% to 90% of them singletons, with around 5.8% in the top ten. About this clone itself: The antigen is unknown.

The sample consisted of blood, taken from a patient who underwent chemoradiotherapy. The sequence was obtained from a human donor with HPV-associated anogenital cancer. The rearrangement links TRBV30 to TRBJ2-5; TRBD2 matches at 7 bases. The CDR3 reads CAWSGLAGYQETQYF. CDR3 DNA sequence: TGTGCCTGGAGTGGATTAGCGGGCTACCAAGAGACCCAGTACTTC.